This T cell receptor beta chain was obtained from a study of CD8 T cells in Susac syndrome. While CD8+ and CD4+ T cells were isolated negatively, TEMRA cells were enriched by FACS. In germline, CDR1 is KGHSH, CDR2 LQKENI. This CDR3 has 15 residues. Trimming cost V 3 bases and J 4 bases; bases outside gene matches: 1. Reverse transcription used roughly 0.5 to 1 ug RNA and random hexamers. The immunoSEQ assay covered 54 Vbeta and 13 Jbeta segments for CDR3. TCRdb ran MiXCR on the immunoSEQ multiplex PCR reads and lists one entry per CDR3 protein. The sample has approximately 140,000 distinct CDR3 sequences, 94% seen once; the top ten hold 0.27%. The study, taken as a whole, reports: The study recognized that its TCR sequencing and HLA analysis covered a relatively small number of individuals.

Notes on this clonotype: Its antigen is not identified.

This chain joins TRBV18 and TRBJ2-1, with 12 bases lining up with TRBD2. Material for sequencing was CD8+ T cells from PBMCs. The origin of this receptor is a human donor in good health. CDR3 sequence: CASSPTSGSYNEQFF. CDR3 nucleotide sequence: TGTGCCAGCTCACCGACTAGCGGGAGTTACAATGAGCAGTTCTTC.